The clone carrying this T cell receptor (beta chain) was seen ten or more times. Its antigen is unknown. This entry is derived from a study of naive and memory T cell subsets. CDR1 is MNHEY, CDR2 SVGAGI, per germline. The J segment lost 3 bases and the V segment lost 8 bases, leaving 3 bases of the junction unmatched. This CDR3 comprises 14 residues. Overall study results and limits: In naive cells, over 95% of TCR sequences were seen only once. Diversity fell and Gini index rose from naive through CM, EM, EMRA.

Two oligonucleotides, mixed equimolar, formed the beta constant-region primer covering TRBC1 and TRBC2. Ligated cDNA was amplified by four rounds of PCR with nested alpha and beta constant-region primers and SP2. TCRdb fed the UMI-ligation and nested PCR reads into MiXCR, producing one record per CDR3 protein. The sample shows some 83,000 distinct CDR3 sequences, around 13% of them seen only once. Cells stained for CD3, CD4, CD8, CD45RA and CD27 were sorted into four subsets. The chain combines TRBV6-5 with TRBJ2-1, with 11 nucleotides matching TRBD2. Sequenced input: central memory CD4+ T cells from blood. The sequence derives from a human donor in good health. CDR3 sequence: CASFTSGSYNEQFF. The CDR3 DNA reads as TGTGCCAGCTTTACTAGCGGGAGCTACAATGAGCAGTTCTTC.